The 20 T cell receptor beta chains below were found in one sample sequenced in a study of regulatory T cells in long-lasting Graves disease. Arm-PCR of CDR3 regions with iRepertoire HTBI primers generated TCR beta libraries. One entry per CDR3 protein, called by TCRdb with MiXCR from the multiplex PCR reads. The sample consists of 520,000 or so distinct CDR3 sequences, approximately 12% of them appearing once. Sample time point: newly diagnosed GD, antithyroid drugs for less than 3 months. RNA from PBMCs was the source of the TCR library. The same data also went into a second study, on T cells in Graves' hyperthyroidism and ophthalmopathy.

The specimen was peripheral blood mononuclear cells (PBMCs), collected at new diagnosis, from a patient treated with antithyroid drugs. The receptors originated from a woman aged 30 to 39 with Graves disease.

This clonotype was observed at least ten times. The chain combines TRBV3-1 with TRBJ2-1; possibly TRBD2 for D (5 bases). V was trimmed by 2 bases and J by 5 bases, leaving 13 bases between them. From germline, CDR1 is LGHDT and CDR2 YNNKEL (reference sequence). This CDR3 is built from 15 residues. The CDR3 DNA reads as TGTGCCAGCAGCCAACTGAGCGGTCTTAACAATGAGCAGTTCTTC. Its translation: CASSQLSGLNNEQFF.

The CDR3 loop is CASRPGGQGTDTQYF. In nucleotides, the CDR3 is TGTGCCAGCAGGCCAGGCGGGCAGGGGACAGATACGCAGTATTTT. This rearrangement joins TRBV28 to TRBJ2-3, with D possibly being TRBD1 (6 bases). The germline V and J ends were trimmed by 6 bases and 3 bases, with 16 bases remaining between them. From germline, CDR1 is MDHEN and CDR2 SYDVKM. This CDR3 has 15 amino acids. The whole variable domain, filled in from reference TRBV28 and TRBJ2-3, reads DVKVTQSSRYLVKRTGEKVFLECVQDMDHENMFWYRQDPGLGLRLIYFSYDVKMKEKGDIPEGYSVSREKKERFSLILESASTNQTSMYLCASRPGGQGTDTQYFGPGTRLTVL.

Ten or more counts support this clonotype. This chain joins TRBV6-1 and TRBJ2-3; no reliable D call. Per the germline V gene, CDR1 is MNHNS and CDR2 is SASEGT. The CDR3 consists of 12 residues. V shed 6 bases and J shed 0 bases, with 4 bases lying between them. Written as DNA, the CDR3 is TGTGCCAGCAGGGCTAGCACAGATACGCAGTATTTT. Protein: CASRASTDTQYF.

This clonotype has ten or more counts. CDR3 residues: CSVEPLGTSGSETQYF. The DNA of the CDR3 is TGCAGCGTTGAGCCACTCGGGACTAGTGGGAGCGAGACCCAGTACTTC. V and J are TRBV29-1 and TRBJ2-5, with 8 bases aligning to TRBD2. Per the germline V gene, CDR1 is SQVTM and CDR2 is ANQGSEA. The CDR3 sequence is 16 residues long. Losses at the gene ends were 3 bases for V and 5 bases for J; bases not matched to a gene: 14. The complete variable domain, with remaining parts taken from reference TRBV29-1 and TRBJ2-5, reads SAVISQKPSRDICQRGTSLTIQCQVDSQVTMMFWYRQQPGQSLTLIATANQGSEATYESGFVIDKFPISRPNLTFSTLTVSNMSPEDSSIYLCSVEPLGTSGSETQYFGPGTRLLVL.

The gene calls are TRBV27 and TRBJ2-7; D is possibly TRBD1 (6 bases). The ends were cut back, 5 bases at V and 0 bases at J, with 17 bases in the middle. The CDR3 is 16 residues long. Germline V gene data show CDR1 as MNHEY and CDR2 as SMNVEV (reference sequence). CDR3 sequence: CASSPHPQGNSYEQYF. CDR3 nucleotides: TGTGCCAGCAGTCCCCACCCACAGGGTAACTCCTACGAGCAGTACTTC.

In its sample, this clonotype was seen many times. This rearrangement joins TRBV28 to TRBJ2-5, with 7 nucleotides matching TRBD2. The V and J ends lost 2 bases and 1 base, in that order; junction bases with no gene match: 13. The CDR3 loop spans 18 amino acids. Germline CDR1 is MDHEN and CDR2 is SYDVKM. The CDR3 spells CASSLPLPAGEGQETQYF. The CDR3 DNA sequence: TGTGCCAGCAGTTTACCATTGCCGGCGGGAGAAGGCCAAGAGACCCAGTACTTC.

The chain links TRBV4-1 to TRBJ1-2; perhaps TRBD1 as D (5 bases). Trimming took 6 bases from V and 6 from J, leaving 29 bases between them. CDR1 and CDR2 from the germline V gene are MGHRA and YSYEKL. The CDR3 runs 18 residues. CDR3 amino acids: CASSRGEGAVVSSDGYTF. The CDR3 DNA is TGCGCCAGCAGTCGGGGAGAAGGGGCGGTTGTCTCGTCGGATGGCTACACCTTC.

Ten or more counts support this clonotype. CDR3 sequence (DNA): TGTGCCAGCAGCTTAGAGCGGTCGGGGGGCCACAATGAGCAGTTCTTC. As protein: CASSLERSGGHNEQFF. The chain is built from TRBV7-8 and TRBJ2-1; possibly TRBD2 for D (7 bases). Deletions cut 1 base from V and 5 bases from J, with 15 bases between. Germline V gene data show CDR1 as SGHVS and CDR2 as FQNEAQ. The CDR3 contains 16 residues.

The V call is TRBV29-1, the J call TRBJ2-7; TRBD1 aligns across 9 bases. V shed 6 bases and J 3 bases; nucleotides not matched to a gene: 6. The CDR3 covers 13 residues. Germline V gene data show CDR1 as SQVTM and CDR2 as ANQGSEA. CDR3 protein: CSVETGGVYEQYF. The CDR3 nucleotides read TGCAGCGTGGAGACAGGGGGGGTCTACGAGCAGTACTTC.

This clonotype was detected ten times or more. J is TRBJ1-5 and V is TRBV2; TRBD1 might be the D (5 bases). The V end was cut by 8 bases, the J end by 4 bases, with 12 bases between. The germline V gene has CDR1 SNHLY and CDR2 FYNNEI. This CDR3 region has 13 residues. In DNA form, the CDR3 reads TGTGCCAGCGGGGACGTACGGAATCAGCCCCAGCATTTT. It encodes CASGDVRNQPQHF.

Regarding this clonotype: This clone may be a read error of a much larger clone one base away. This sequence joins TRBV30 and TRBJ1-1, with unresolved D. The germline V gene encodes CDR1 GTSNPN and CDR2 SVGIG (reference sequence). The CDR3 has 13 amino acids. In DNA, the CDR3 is TGTGCCTGGAGTGTTTTGGCGGCTACTGGAGCTTTCTTT. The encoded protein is CAWSVLAATGAFF.

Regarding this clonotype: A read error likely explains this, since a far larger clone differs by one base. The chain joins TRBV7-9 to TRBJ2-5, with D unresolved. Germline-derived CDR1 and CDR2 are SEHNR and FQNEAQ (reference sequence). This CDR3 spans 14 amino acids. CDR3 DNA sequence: TGTGCCAGCAGCTCCCTTACAGAGGAACAGACCCTGTACTTC. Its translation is CASSSLTEEQTLYF.

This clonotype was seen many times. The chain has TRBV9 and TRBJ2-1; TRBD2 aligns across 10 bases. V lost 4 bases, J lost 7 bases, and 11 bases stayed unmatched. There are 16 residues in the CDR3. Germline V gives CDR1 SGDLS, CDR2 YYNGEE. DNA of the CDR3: TGTGCCAGCAGCAACCTGCTAGCGGGAGTGAGGAATGAGCAGTTCTTC. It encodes CASSNLLAGVRNEQFF.

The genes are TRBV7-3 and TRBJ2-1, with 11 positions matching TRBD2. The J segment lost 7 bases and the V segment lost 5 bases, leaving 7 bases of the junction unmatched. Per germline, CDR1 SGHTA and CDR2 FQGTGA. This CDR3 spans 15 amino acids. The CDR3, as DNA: TGTGCCAGCAGCCCTAGCGGGAGGATTGGTAATGAGCAGTTCTTC. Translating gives CASSPSGRIGNEQFF.

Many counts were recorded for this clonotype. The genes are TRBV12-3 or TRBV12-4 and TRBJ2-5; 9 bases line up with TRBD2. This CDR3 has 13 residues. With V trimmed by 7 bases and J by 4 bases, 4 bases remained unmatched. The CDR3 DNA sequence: TGTGCCAGCACCCTGGGACTAGCAGAGACCCAGTACTTC. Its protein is CASTLGLAETQYF.

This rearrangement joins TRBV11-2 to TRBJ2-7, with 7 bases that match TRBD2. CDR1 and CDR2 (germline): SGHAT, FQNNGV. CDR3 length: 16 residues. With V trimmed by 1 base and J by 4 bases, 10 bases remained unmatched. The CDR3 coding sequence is TGTGCCAGCAGCTTAGGAGGTAGCGGGTCCTTTTACGAGCAGTACTTC. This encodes CASSLGGSGSFYEQYF.

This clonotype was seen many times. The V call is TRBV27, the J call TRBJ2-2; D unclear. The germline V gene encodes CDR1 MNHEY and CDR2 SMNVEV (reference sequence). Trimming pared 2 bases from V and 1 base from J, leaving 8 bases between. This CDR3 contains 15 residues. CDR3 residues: CASSLEQMNTGELFF. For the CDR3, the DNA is TGTGCCAGCAGTTTAGAGCAGATGAACACCGGGGAGCTGTTTTTT.

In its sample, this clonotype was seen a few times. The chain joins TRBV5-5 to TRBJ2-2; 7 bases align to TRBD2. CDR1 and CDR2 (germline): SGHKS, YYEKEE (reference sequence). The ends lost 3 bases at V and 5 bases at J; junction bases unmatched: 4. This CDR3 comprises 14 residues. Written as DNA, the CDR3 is TGTGCCAGCAGCTACCCGGGAGGTACCGGGGAGCTGTTTTTT. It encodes CASSYPGGTGELFF. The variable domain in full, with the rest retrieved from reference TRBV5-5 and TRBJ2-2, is DAGVTQSPTHLIKTRGQQVTLRCSPISGHKSVSWYQQVLGQGPQFIFQYYEKEERGRGNFPDRFSARQFPNYSSELNVNALLLGDSALYLCASSYPGGTGELFFGEGSRLTVL.

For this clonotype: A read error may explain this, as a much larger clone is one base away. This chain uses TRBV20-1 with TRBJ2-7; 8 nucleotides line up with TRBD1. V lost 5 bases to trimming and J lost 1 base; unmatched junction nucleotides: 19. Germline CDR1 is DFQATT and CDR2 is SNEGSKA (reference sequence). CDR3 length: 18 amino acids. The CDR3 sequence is CSASGQGERGLLSYEQYF. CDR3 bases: TGCAGTGCTTCAGGACAGGGAGAGAGGGGCCTGCTTTCCTACGAGCAGTACTTC.

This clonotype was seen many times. In DNA, the CDR3 is TGTGCCAGCAGTTCCGGGACAGGGCATTCACCCCTCCACTTT. This encodes CASSSGTGHSPLHF. The J gene is TRBJ1-6, the V gene TRBV6-5; 9 bases fit TRBD1. J gave up 8 bases and V 4 bases, and 3 bases lay outside the gene matches. Germline assignment: CDR1 MNHEY and CDR2 SVGAGI. This CDR3 region has 14 residues.